Sequencing of this TCR beta chain was carried out in a study of blood T cells in healthy people across ages. Using a J-beta primer mix together with a sample-barcoded 5' primer, a second PCR was run for roughly 7 to 12 cycles. MiXCR, run by TCRdb on the 5' RACE reads, gives a single entry per CDR3 protein. The sample has about 810,000 distinct CDR3 sequences, around 36% seen once. This CDR3 is built from 15 residues. Trimming shortened V by 2 bases and J by 11 bases, and 21 bases separated the two germline ends. CDR1 LGHNA and CDR2 YSLEER come from the germline V gene. The receptor was isolated from a man between 18 and 29 years old in good health. The chain is built from TRBV4-3 and TRBJ2-5; possible D gene TRBD2, 7 bases. Material for sequencing was blood. The CDR3 is CASSQSHGGGGEQYF. Written as DNA, the CDR3 is TGCGCCAGCAGCCAATCCCATGGGGGCGGGGGTGAGCAGTACTTC.